The clone carrying this TCR beta chain was seen repeatedly, ten times or more. Its antigen is currently unknown. The sample is drawn from a study of regulatory T cells in long-lasting Graves disease. Overall study findings and caveats: Examination was confined to peripheral blood, excluding thyroid tissue.

Time point in this sample: newly diagnosed GD, antithyroid drugs for less than 3 months. The TCR library was made from RNA that had been extracted from PBMCs in TRIzol. Relying on iRepertoire HTBI primers and Arm-PCR of CDR3 regions, the team built TCR beta libraries. TCRdb called the multiplex PCR reads again in MiXCR, with one record for every CDR3 protein. The sample lists about 450,000 distinct CDR3 sequences, around 13% occurring once. Germline V CDR1 and CDR2: SGHTA, FQGNSA. The CDR3 sequence is 20 residues long. V was trimmed by 2 bases and J by 2 bases, leaving 28 bases between them. This sample was shared with a second study, whose subject was T cells in Graves' hyperthyroidism and ophthalmopathy.

The sequence was collected from a woman aged 50 to 60 with Graves disease. This material consisted of peripheral blood mononuclear cells (PBMCs), taken at new diagnosis, from a patient treated with antithyroid drugs. The chain links TRBV7-2 to TRBJ2-7; unclear D gene. CDR3 DNA: TGTGCCAGCAGCTTATCGTCATTCGGGTGGGCCCGGCAAAACACCTACGAGCAGTACTTC. It codes for CASSLSSFGWARQNTYEQYF.